The rows below give T cell receptor beta chains drawn from one sample of a study of spatial heterogeneity in lung cancer. TCRdb ran MiXCR on the 5' RACE reads and lists one entry per CDR3 protein. The sample lists 35,000 to 50,000 distinct CDR3 sequences; 20% to 25% were seen once. The sample was PBMCs, taken at follow-up. The receptors stem from a female donor with early-stage non-small cell lung cancer. Each CDR3 is given with its conserved first and last residue. The order of the fields is clone size, V gene, D gene, J gene, CDR3 DNA, CDR3 protein. D genes are given only for firm matches. For some rows the clone size is stated as once, few or many, or as a class when expanded; others skip it.

clone_size: many
v_call: TRBV12-3/TRBV12-4
d_call: NA
j_call: TRBJ1-4
cdr3_nt: TGTGCCAGCAGTCTTCCTCTTGGGGGGAAAGGGGATGAAAAACTGTTTTTT
cdr3_aa: CASSLPLGGKGDEKLFF

clone_size: few
v_call: TRBV7-3
d_call: NA
j_call: TRBJ2-2
cdr3_nt: TGTGCCAGCAGCCAACGCCGAGGGGACGGGGAGCTGTTTTTT
cdr3_aa: CASSQRRGDGELFF

clone_size: NA
v_call: TRBV2
d_call: TRBD2
j_call: TRBJ2-3
cdr3_nt: TGTGCCAGCAGTGGGGGACTAGCGGACACAGATACGCAGTATTTT
cdr3_aa: CASSGGLADTDTQYF

clone_size: many
v_call: TRBV13
d_call: NA
j_call: TRBJ2-3
cdr3_nt: TGTGCCAGCAGCTTCACGGATACTAGCACAGATACGCAGTATTTT
cdr3_aa: CASSFTDTSTDTQYF

clone_size: many
v_call: TRBV24-1
d_call: NA
j_call: TRBJ2-3
cdr3_nt: TGTGCCACCACCTTCCCCCCACAGGGTGGACGCGATACGCAGTATTTT
cdr3_aa: CATTFPPQGGRDTQYF

clone_size: few
v_call: TRBV5-1
d_call: TRBD1
j_call: TRBJ1-1
cdr3_nt: TGCGCCAGCAGTATCCGGGACAGGGGGACTGAAGCTTTCTTT
cdr3_aa: CASSIRDRGTEAFF

clone_size: NA
v_call: TRBV7-2
d_call: TRBD2
j_call: TRBJ2-1
cdr3_nt: TGTGCCAGCAGCTTTCGGGGGGGCCTGATTGAGCAGTTCTTC
cdr3_aa: CASSFRGGLIEQFF

clone_size: few
v_call: TRBV20-1
d_call: NA
j_call: TRBJ1-5
cdr3_nt: TGCAGTGCCCCATCCGGGGGGCTATATCAGCCCCAGCATTTT
cdr3_aa: CSAPSGGLYQPQHF

clone_size: few
v_call: TRBV5-1
d_call: NA
j_call: TRBJ2-7
cdr3_nt: TGCGCCAGCAGCCCCCCCCAGGGGTACGAGCAGTACTTC
cdr3_aa: CASSPPQGYEQYF

clone_size: medium-sized
v_call: TRBV12-3/TRBV12-4
d_call: TRBD1
j_call: TRBJ2-7
cdr3_nt: TGTGCCAGCAGTCCATGGGACAGACCCTACGAGCAGTACTTC
cdr3_aa: CASSPWDRPYEQYF

clone_size: NA
v_call: TRBV4-1
d_call: NA
j_call: TRBJ1-6
cdr3_nt: TGCGCCAGCAGCCAAGAACGACGAAATTCACCCCTCCACTTT
cdr3_aa: CASSQERRNSPLHF

clone_size: few
v_call: TRBV3-1
d_call: NA
j_call: TRBJ2-3
cdr3_nt: TGTGCCAGCAGCCAAGGAGAAGGGGATACGCAGTATTTT
cdr3_aa: CASSQGEGDTQYF

clone_size: few
v_call: TRBV12-3/TRBV12-4
d_call: NA
j_call: TRBJ1-2
cdr3_nt: TGTGCCAGCAGTCCCCGGAACTATGGCTACACCTTC
cdr3_aa: CASSPRNYGYTF

clone_size: few
v_call: TRBV7-2
d_call: TRBD2
j_call: TRBJ2-1
cdr3_nt: TGTGCCAGCAGCTTAGGCGGTAGCGGGGTATACAATGAGCAGTTCTTC
cdr3_aa: CASSLGGSGVYNEQFF

clone_size: many
v_call: TRBV7-2
d_call: NA
j_call: TRBJ1-4
cdr3_nt: TGTGCCAGCAGCTTAAGTAACCTACCTAATGAAAAACTGTTTTTT
cdr3_aa: CASSLSNLPNEKLFF

clone_size: few
v_call: TRBV19
d_call: NA
j_call: TRBJ2-1
cdr3_nt: TGTGCCAGTAGTATAAATCATCGTGAGCAGTTCTTC
cdr3_aa: CASSINHREQFF

clone_size: few
v_call: TRBV11-2
d_call: NA
j_call: TRBJ1-2
cdr3_nt: TGTGCCAGCAGCCCCCTTCGACAGAGAACCCGCTATGGCTACACCTTC
cdr3_aa: CASSPLRQRTRYGYTF

clone_size: few
v_call: TRBV4-1
d_call: NA
j_call: TRBJ1-4
cdr3_nt: TGCGCCAGCAGCCCACCAACGGGGGGGAATGAAAAACTGTTTTTT
cdr3_aa: CASSPPTGGNEKLFF

clone_size: many
v_call: TRBV27
d_call: NA
j_call: TRBJ1-6
cdr3_nt: TGTGCCAGCAGTTTGACGGGCTCGGATTCACCCCTCCACTTT
cdr3_aa: CASSLTGSDSPLHF

clone_size: NA
v_call: TRBV7-6
d_call: NA
j_call: TRBJ2-4
cdr3_nt: TGTGCCAGCAGCTTAGTGTCCGGGGGACGTAAAAACATTCAGTACTTC
cdr3_aa: CASSLVSGGRKNIQYF

clone_size: NA
v_call: TRBV6-6
d_call: TRBD1
j_call: TRBJ1-2
cdr3_nt: TGTGCCAGCAGTTACAGGGGGCCCCGTGGCTACACCTTC
cdr3_aa: CASSYRGPRGYTF

clone_size: many
v_call: TRBV3-1
d_call: NA
j_call: TRBJ2-2
cdr3_nt: TGTGCCAGCAGCCAAGATCGGAGCACCGGGGAGCTGTTTTTT
cdr3_aa: CASSQDRSTGELFF

clone_size: many
v_call: TRBV7-9
d_call: TRBD2
j_call: TRBJ2-5
cdr3_nt: TGTGCCAGCAGCTTGGCGGGGGGGGAGACCCAGTACTTC
cdr3_aa: CASSLAGGETQYF

clone_size: many
v_call: TRBV20-1
d_call: NA
j_call: TRBJ1-2
cdr3_nt: TGCAGTGCTAGTCCGGGGCAGGGCTACACCTTC
cdr3_aa: CSASPGQGYTF

clone_size: NA
v_call: TRBV10-1
d_call: NA
j_call: TRBJ2-1
cdr3_nt: TGCGCCAGCAGTATGGACACGAGCTCCTACAATGAGCAGTTCTTC
cdr3_aa: CASSMDTSSYNEQFF

clone_size: NA
v_call: TRBV5-1
d_call: TRBD1
j_call: TRBJ1-2
cdr3_nt: TGCGCCAGCAGCCCGACAGGGCTTTATGGCTACACCTTC
cdr3_aa: CASSPTGLYGYTF

clone_size: once
v_call: TRBV10-3
d_call: NA
j_call: TRBJ2-1
cdr3_nt: TGTGCCATCAGCGGCCAGGGGTACAATGAGCAGTTCTTC
cdr3_aa: CAISGQGYNEQFF

clone_size: few
v_call: TRBV12-3/TRBV12-4
d_call: NA
j_call: TRBJ2-1
cdr3_nt: TGTGCCAGCAGTCCCTACAAGAAGACTAACAATGAGCAGTTCTTC
cdr3_aa: CASSPYKKTNNEQFF

clone_size: many
v_call: TRBV12-3/TRBV12-4
d_call: NA
j_call: TRBJ1-2
cdr3_nt: TGTGCCAGCAGTTTCCTTGCAGGGCTCTATGGCTACACCTTC
cdr3_aa: CASSFLAGLYGYTF

clone_size: many
v_call: TRBV7-8
d_call: TRBD2
j_call: TRBJ2-3
cdr3_nt: TGTGCCAGCAGCCTCTCCTCGACTAGCGGCACAGATACGCAGTATTTT
cdr3_aa: CASSLSSTSGTDTQYF

clone_size: NA
v_call: TRBV6-2/TRBV6-3
d_call: NA
j_call: TRBJ2-5
cdr3_nt: TGTGCCAGCAGTCACGAGGCTGGCAGCTCCCAGTACTTC
cdr3_aa: CASSHEAGSSQYF

clone_size: NA
v_call: TRBV12-3/TRBV12-4
d_call: NA
j_call: TRBJ1-2
cdr3_nt: TGTGCCAGCAGTTTTGGGGGACCGATCTATGGCTACACCTTC
cdr3_aa: CASSFGGPIYGYTF

clone_size: many
v_call: TRBV11-2
d_call: NA
j_call: TRBJ2-1
cdr3_nt: TGTGCCAGCAGCTTAGAAGAAGCCAAGTCGCATGAGCAGTTCTTC
cdr3_aa: CASSLEEAKSHEQFF

clone_size: few
v_call: TRBV11-1
d_call: NA
j_call: TRBJ2-1
cdr3_nt: TGTGCCAGCAGCTTAGTCGGGTCACTCAATGAGCAGTTCTTC
cdr3_aa: CASSLVGSLNEQFF

clone_size: few
v_call: TRBV12-3/TRBV12-4
d_call: TRBD1
j_call: TRBJ1-4
cdr3_nt: TGTGCCAGCAGTTTTAACAGGGGGCTTAATGAAAAACTGTTTTTT
cdr3_aa: CASSFNRGLNEKLFF

clone_size: few
v_call: TRBV2
d_call: NA
j_call: TRBJ1-4
cdr3_nt: TGTGCCAGCAGTGAAGCGTACGTCGAAAAACTGTTTTTT
cdr3_aa: CASSEAYVEKLFF

clone_size: NA
v_call: TRBV5-4
d_call: NA
j_call: TRBJ2-1
cdr3_nt: TGTGCCAGCAGCACCCTTAGCGGTTCCTACAATGAGCAGTTCTTC
cdr3_aa: CASSTLSGSYNEQFF

clone_size: many
v_call: TRBV29-1
d_call: TRBD1
j_call: TRBJ2-4
cdr3_nt: TGCAGCGTTGCAGGGGGAAACATTCAGTACTTC
cdr3_aa: CSVAGGNIQYF

clone_size: few
v_call: TRBV29-1
d_call: NA
j_call: TRBJ1-2
cdr3_nt: TGCAGCGTGCTACAGGTAACTCCCTGGGATGACTATGGCTACACCTTC
cdr3_aa: CSVLQVTPWDDYGYTF

clone_size: few
v_call: TRBV29-1
d_call: NA
j_call: TRBJ2-4
cdr3_nt: TGCAGCGTTCCCTTGGGCCCGGTAGCCAAAAACATTCAGTACTTC
cdr3_aa: CSVPLGPVAKNIQYF

clone_size: NA
v_call: TRBV5-6
d_call: NA
j_call: TRBJ2-4
cdr3_nt: TGTGCCAGCAGCAGATACAGTGGAATCGCCAAAAACATTCAGTACTTC
cdr3_aa: CASSRYSGIAKNIQYF